Each of the 27 T cell receptor beta chains below was sequenced from the same sample in a study of blood T cell repertoires in COVID-19. The table came from immunoSEQ multiplex PCR; TCRdb's copy has only in-frame clones and leaves some out. Of approximately 290,000 clones in the sample, roughly 86% were seen once. The sequenced sample was peripheral blood. Source of these receptors: a woman aged 25-40 years with COVID-19, enrolled during active disease.

The chain uses TRBV6-5 and TRBJ2-7, with a weak D call TRBD1 (6 bases). CDR1 is MNHEY, CDR2 SVGAGI, per germline. The CDR3 contains 15 residues. The V and J ends lost 0 bases and 3 bases respectively, with 12 bases between them. The CDR3 is CASSYSQGEGYEQYF. The CDR3 DNA reads TGTGCCAGCAGTTACTCACAGGGCGAAGGCTACGAGCAGTACTTC.

The genes are TRBV29-1 and TRBJ1-1; TRBD1 matches 7 bases. The germline CDR1 and CDR2 sequences are SQVTM and ANQGSEA. The CDR3 consists of 12 residues. After removal of 8 bases from V and 7 bases from J, the junction contained 10 bases not matched to a gene. The CDR3 nucleotides are TGCAGCATACGGGACAGACCTTTTGAAGCTTTCTTT. It translates to CSIRDRPFEAFF.

This clone was counted a few times. The chain links TRBV7-8 to TRBJ2-1; 7 bases agree with TRBD1. CDR3 length: 13 amino acids. Germline V gene sequence: CDR1 SGHVS, CDR2 FQNEAQ. V shed 6 bases, J shed 5 bases, and the junction held 4 bases outside the gene matches. CDR3 nucleotide sequence: TGTGCCAGCAGGATCGACAGGGACAATGAGCAGTTCTTC. This encodes CASRIDRDNEQFF.

The rearrangement links TRBV5-4 to TRBJ2-3; 9 nucleotides match TRBD1. The ends lost 2 bases at V and 2 bases at J; junction bases unmatched: 6. Per the germline V gene, CDR1 is SGHNT and CDR2 is YYREEE (reference sequence). This CDR3 has 16 amino acids. The DNA of the CDR3 is TGTGCCAGCAGCTTCGGCCGACAGGGGGTCACAGATACGCAGTATTTT. It translates to CASSFGRQGVTDTQYF.

The chain joins TRBV7-7 to TRBJ2-7, with D possibly matching TRBD2 (6 bases). The germline V gene has CDR1 SSHAT and CDR2 FNYEAQ (reference sequence). The CDR3 consists of 13 residues. V lost 4 bases to trimming and J lost 8 bases, with 15 bases between them. The CDR3 loop is CASSSGLGGKQYF. The CDR3 DNA reads as TGTGCCAGCAGCTCCGGGCTCGGAGGGAAGCAGTACTTC.

The chain couples TRBV6-5 to TRBJ1-2; D remains unclear. The CDR3 has 14 residues. CDR1 and CDR2 (germline): MNHEY, SVGAGI. Deletions cut 6 bases from V and 0 bases from J, with 11 bases between. CDR3 bases: TGTGCCAGCAGAAACCGTAACACTAACTATGGCTACACCTTC. Encoded protein: CASRNRNTNYGYTF.

This chain connects TRBV5-6 to TRBJ1-5; D may be TRBD1 (6 bases). Germline V gene lookup returns CDR1 SGHDT and CDR2 YYEEEE. The V end lost 1 base, the J end lost 7 bases, and 12 bases lay between the germline ends. The CDR3 has 14 residues. CDR3 residues: CASSLNRVAQPQHF. Here the CDR3 DNA reads TGTGCCAGCAGCTTGAACAGGGTCGCGCAGCCCCAGCATTTT. The variable domain in full, completed from reference TRBV5-6 and TRBJ1-5, reads DAGVTQSPTHLIKTRGQQVTLRCSPKSGHDTVSWYQQALGQGPQFIFQYYEEEERQRGNFPDRFSGHQFPNYSSELNVNALLLGDSALYLCASSLNRVAQPQHFGDGTRLSIL.

The chain employs TRBV19 and TRBJ1-1; D is uncertain. The germline CDR1 and CDR2 sequences are LNHDA and SQIVND (reference sequence). The CDR3 is 14 residues long. The V gene lost 0 bases and the J gene lost 8 bases, with 13 bases spanning the gap. CDR3 in DNA: TGTGCCAGTAGTATAGACCCTAAAGCGATGGAAGCTTTCTTT. As protein: CASSIDPKAMEAFF.

This chain joins TRBV11-3 and TRBJ2-7; D may be TRBD2 (5 bases). The CDR3 is 13 residues long. Germline CDR1 and CDR2: SGHNT and YENEEA. Trimming shortened V by 1 base and J by 6 bases, and 10 bases separated the two germline ends. CDR3 nucleotide sequence: TGTGCCAGCAGCTTAGGTCCGGGAACCGAGCAGTACTTC. This codes for CASSLGPGTEQYF.

V gene TRBV27 combines with J gene TRBJ2-1, with TRBD2 as a possible D gene (5 bases). Per the germline V gene, CDR1 is MNHEY and CDR2 is SMNVEV (reference sequence). With 11 bases removed from V and 4 bases from J, the gap between germline ends came to 18 bases. This CDR3 comprises 14 residues. CDR3 residues: CARRGCGIYNEQFF. The CDR3 region has the DNA TGTGCCCGCCGGGGTTGTGGTATTTACAATGAGCAGTTCTTC.

This rearrangement joins TRBV15 to TRBJ1-2; D not certain. Trimming took off 3 bases at V and 6 bases at J, with 14 bases between the two ends. The CDR3 has 14 residues. The germline V gene has CDR1 LNHNV and CDR2 YYDKDF (reference sequence). The chain's CDR3 is CATSRRGFGHGYTF. The CDR3 DNA follows: TGTGCCACCAGCAGGCGGGGTTTTGGCCATGGCTACACCTTC.

J is TRBJ2-7 and V is TRBV6-1; 10 bases are shared with TRBD1. The germline V gene has CDR1 MNHNS and CDR2 SASEGT. The CDR3 is 16 amino acids. Trimming at V came to 1 base and at J to 3 bases, leaving 6 bases not matched to a gene. CDR3 in DNA: TGTGCCAGCAGTGAAGGGCGGGACAGGGGATTCTACGAGCAGTACTTC. Its protein product is CASSEGRDRGFYEQYF.

This clone was seen more than once but under ten times. The chain combines TRBV24-1 with TRBJ1-6; the D is unclear. The CDR3 contains 13 residues. V lost 5 bases to trimming and J lost 9 bases, with 10 bases between them. The germline V gene has CDR1 KGHDR and CDR2 SFDVKD. CDR3 DNA: TGTGCCACCAGTGGAGGCGCCGGTTCACCCCTCCACTTT. It yields the protein CATSGGAGSPLHF.

This chain joins TRBV7-9 and TRBJ2-1; D unresolved. Germline CDR1 is SEHNR and CDR2 is FQNEAQ (reference sequence). V lost 0 bases to trimming and J lost 4 bases, with 7 bases between them. This CDR3 spans 14 amino acids. DNA for the CDR3: TGTGCCAGCAGCTTAGCACAGTTTTACAATGAGCAGTTCTTC. Translated: CASSLAQFYNEQFF. Drawing the rest from reference TRBV7-9 and TRBJ2-1, the complete variable domain is DTGVSQNPRHKITKRGQNVTFRCDPISEHNRLYWYRQTLGQGPEFLTYFQNEAQLEKSRLLSDRFSAERPKGSFSTLEIQRTEQGDSAMYLCASSLAQFYNEQFFGPGTRLTVL.

The chain links TRBV5-1 to TRBJ2-7, with 10 bases matching TRBD2. J gave up 6 bases and V 4 bases, and 13 bases lay outside the gene matches. Germline V CDR1 and CDR2: SGHRS, YFSETQ. This CDR3 is 16 amino acids long. In nucleotides, the CDR3 is TGCGCCAGCAGCGCTTCTAGCGGGGGACCGCTGGGCGAGCAGTACTTC. Its translation: CASSASSGGPLGEQYF. Full variable domain (remainder filled in from reference TRBV5-1 and TRBJ2-7): KAGVTQTPRYLIKTRGQQVTLSCSPISGHRSVSWYQQTPGQGLQFLFEYFSETQRNKGNFPGRFSGRQFSNSRSEMNVSTLELGDSALYLCASSASSGGPLGEQYFGPGTRLTVT.

This clone has just one count. V usage is TRBV7-4 and J usage is TRBJ1-4; TRBD1 is a possible D gene (5 bases). Trimming took 4 bases from V and 7 from J, leaving 16 bases between them. Germline CDR1 and CDR2: SGHVT and SQSDAQ. CDR3 length: 15 amino acids. The CDR3: CASSCPRDWGEKLFF. In DNA, the CDR3 is TGTGCCAGCAGCTGCCCCAGGGACTGGGGTGAAAAACTGTTTTTT.

The chain employs TRBV4-1 and TRBJ1-4, with TRBD1 matching 7 bases. V gave up 1 base and J gave up 5 bases; unmatched junction bases: 7. The CDR3 is made up of 16 amino acids. Germline lookup yields CDR1 MGHRA and CDR2 YSYEKL. In DNA form, the CDR3 reads TGCGCCAGCAGCCAAGGTATGGGGACAGTAAATGAAAAACTGTTTTTT. Amino acids: CASSQGMGTVNEKLFF.

The chain links TRBV7-8 to TRBJ2-7, with 10 bases identical to TRBD2. This CDR3 is 15 amino acids long. Germline V gene lookup returns CDR1 SGHVS and CDR2 FQNEAQ. The ends lost 4 bases at V and 7 bases at J; junction bases unmatched: 10. The CDR3 protein is CASSSTSGDLGEQYF. The CDR3 DNA follows: TGTGCCAGCAGCTCTACTAGCGGGGACCTCGGGGAGCAGTACTTC. Complete variable domain (other parts from reference TRBV7-8 and TRBJ2-7): GAGVSQSPRYKVAKRGQDVALRCDPISGHVSLFWYQQALGQGPEFLTYFQNEAQLDKSGLPSDRFFAERPEGSVSTLKIQRTQQEDSAVYLCASSSTSGDLGEQYFGPGTRLTVT.

The rearrangement links TRBV25-1 to TRBJ2-2, with TRBD1 identical over 8 bases. After removal of 7 bases from V and 1 base from J, the junction contained 8 bases not matched to a gene. Germline V lookup: CDR1 MGHDK, CDR2 SYGVNS. This CDR3 contains 16 residues. CDR3 nucleotide sequence: TGTGCCAGCACCCCGGCTACAGGGGGGAACACCGGGGAGCTGTTTTTT. Its translation: CASTPATGGNTGELFF.

V gene TRBV23-1 combines with J gene TRBJ1-5; D gene uncertain. TRBV23-1 is an ORF for which the function is uncertain. The CDR3 covers 14 residues. Trimming shortened V by 3 bases and J by 1 base, and 7 bases separated the two germline ends. This chain's CDR3 is CASSHPVSNQPQHF. The DNA of the CDR3 is TGCGCCAGCAGTCACCCCGTCAGCAATCAGCCCCAGCATTTT.

The rearrangement uses TRBV30 and TRBJ1-5; D is undetermined. V was clipped by 3 bases and J by 1 base, with 13 bases between them. CDR3 length: 15 amino acids. CDR1 is GTSNPN, CDR2 SVGIG, per germline (reference sequence). This CDR3 is CAWRELGGSNQPQHF. CDR3 coding DNA: TGTGCCTGGAGAGAGTTAGGAGGGAGCAATCAGCCCCAGCATTTT.

The chain employs TRBV5-4 and TRBJ2-3; 13 nucleotides line up with TRBD2. Germline-derived CDR1 and CDR2 are SGHNT and YYREEE (reference sequence). The CDR3 has 16 amino acids. Unmatched junction bases numbered 5, after V lost 5 bases and J lost 2 bases. CDR3 in amino acids: CASRQLAGGITDTQYF. CDR3 bases: TGTGCCAGCAGACAACTAGCGGGGGGGATCACAGATACGCAGTATTTT.

The V and J genes are TRBV4-1 and TRBJ2-1; maybe TRBD2 (5 bases). This CDR3 contains 14 residues. V gave up 4 bases and J gave up 4 bases, with 11 bases separating them. The germline V gene encodes CDR1 MGHRA and CDR2 YSYEKL. The CDR3 region is CASSPRLAYNEQFF. In DNA, the CDR3 is TGCGCCAGCAGCCCTCGCCTAGCTTACAATGAGCAGTTCTTC.

The chain has TRBV6-5 and TRBJ1-2; D is perhaps TRBD1 (5 bases). V shed 2 bases and J shed 4 bases, with 11 bases lying between them. This CDR3 comprises 14 residues. CDR1 and CDR2 from the germline V gene are MNHEY and SVGAGI. This chain's CDR3 is CASSYGQGRYGYTF. For the CDR3, the DNA is TGTGCCAGCAGTTACGGGCAGGGCCGCTATGGCTACACCTTC.

This chain's CDR3 is CASSLTPGGQGLAGYTF. CDR3 coding DNA: TGCGCCAGCAGCTTGACCCCGGGGGGACAGGGGCTAGCTGGCTACACCTTC. This chain joins TRBV5-1 and TRBJ1-2, with TRBD1 matching 10 bases. The CDR3 runs to 17 residues. Germline CDR1 reads SGHRS; CDR2 reads YFSETQ. Trimming removed 1 base from V and 7 bases from J; junction bases left unmatched: 13.

The count of this clone is one. The chain couples TRBV30 to TRBJ2-5, with 10 bases lining up with TRBD2. This CDR3 contains 16 residues. V lost 1 base to trimming and J lost 0 bases; unmatched junction nucleotides: 5. Germline V gives CDR1 GTSNPN, CDR2 SVGIG (reference sequence). The CDR3 protein is CAWSASGGRYQETQYF. The CDR3 nucleotides are TGTGCCTGGAGTGCTAGCGGGGGCCGGTACCAAGAGACCCAGTACTTC.

The rearrangement links TRBV5-1 to TRBJ2-7; possible D gene TRBD2, 7 bases. CDR3 length: 14 residues. V shed 0 bases and J shed 7 bases, with 14 bases lying between them. CDR1 and CDR2 (germline): SGHRS, YFSETQ. The CDR3 DNA reads TGCGCCAGCAGCTTGGGTACCGGGGGGCTAGAGCAGTACTTC. Its translation: CASSLGTGGLEQYF.